One and the same sample provided the 10 T cell receptor beta chains below, sequenced in a study of blood T cell repertoires in COVID-19. Repertoires were generated with immunoSEQ multiplex PCR, while TCRdb's copy carries only in-frame clones and drops some. This table has just under 40,000 clones, approximately 85% appearing once. Material for sequencing was peripheral blood. The receptors were gathered from a man in his 70s with acute or convalescent COVID-19.

This sequence joins TRBV28 and TRBJ1-3; 7 bases fit TRBD1. With 7 bases clipped from V and 7 bases from J, the junction kept 10 bases outside the gene matches. Germline CDR1 MDHEN, CDR2 SYDVKM. The CDR3 runs 14 residues. CDR3 in DNA: TGTGCCAGCAACCCCGGGGCCAGGGGGAACACCATATATTTT. It translates to CASNPGARGNTIYF.

The chain is built from TRBV28 and TRBJ1-3; D gene uncertain. V was clipped by 3 bases and J by 0 bases, with 6 bases between them. The germline gives CDR1 MDHEN, CDR2 SYDVKM. The CDR3 spans 14 residues. This CDR3 is CASSFLSSGNTIYF. CDR3 sequence (DNA): TGTGCCAGCAGTTTCTTGAGCTCTGGAAACACCATATATTTT.

This clone was found a few times. The rearrangement links TRBV5-1 to TRBJ2-7; 11 nucleotides agree with TRBD1. V shed 0 bases and J 3 bases; nucleotides not matched to a gene: 2. The germline CDR1 and CDR2 sequences are SGHRS and YFSETQ. The CDR3 has 15 residues. DNA for the CDR3: TGCGCCAGCAGCTTGGGAGGGACAGGGGGCTACGAGCAGTACTTC. Amino acids: CASSLGGTGGYEQYF.

This clone appeared a few times. This chain connects TRBV27 to TRBJ2-1; D possibly corresponds to TRBD1 (5 bases). This CDR3 is built from 15 residues. V was trimmed by 1 base and J by 5 bases, leaving 12 bases between them. Germline V gives CDR1 MNHEY, CDR2 SMNVEV (reference sequence). The CDR3 nucleotides are TGTGCCAGCAGTTTATACCCAGGGTGGAACAATGAGCAGTTCTTC. Translation: CASSLYPGWNNEQFF.

The V call is TRBV7-3, the J call TRBJ1-4; D gene uncertain. Germline-derived CDR1 and CDR2 are SGHTA and FQGTGA. Trimming left V 5 bases short and J 8 bases short, with 12 bases between. The CDR3 loop spans 13 amino acids. The CDR3 protein is CASSPGKGEKLFF. The DNA for the CDR3 is TGTGCCAGCAGCCCCGGGAAAGGGGAAAAACTGTTTTTT. Full variable domain (missing parts from reference TRBV7-3 and TRBJ1-4): GAGVSQTPSNKVTEKGKYVELRCDPISGHTALYWYRQSLGQGPEFLIYFQGTGAADDSGLPNDRFFAVRPEGSVSTLKIQRTERGDSAVYLCASSPGKGEKLFFGSGTQLSVL.

The V call is TRBV15, the J call TRBJ1-1; 8 nucleotides agree with TRBD1. The CDR3 contains 15 residues. Germline-derived CDR1 and CDR2 are LNHNV and YYDKDF (reference sequence). The ends lost 1 base at V and 1 base at J; junction bases unmatched: 2. CDR3 nucleotides: TGTGCCACCAGCAGAGGTGGGACAGGGAACACTGAAGCTTTCTTT. This encodes CATSRGGTGNTEAFF.

The chain joins TRBV18 to TRBJ1-1; D might be TRBD1 (5 bases). CDR3 size: 14 residues. Trimming took off 2 bases at V and 1 base at J, with 8 bases between the two ends. The germline CDR1 and CDR2 sequences are KGHSH and LQKENI. CDR3 DNA: TGTGCCAGCTCACCAAGGGGAGGGAACACTGAAGCTTTCTTT. Translated, it gives CASSPRGGNTEAFF.

J is TRBJ2-3 and V is TRBV27; 7 bases are a match to TRBD2. V was pared by 5 bases and J by 4 bases, with 9 bases of the junction left unmatched. The germline CDR1 and CDR2 sequences are MNHEY and SMNVEV (reference sequence). This CDR3 spans 15 amino acids. CDR3 nucleotide sequence: TGTGCCAGCAGTACCGCATCTAGCGGATCAGATACGCAGTATTTT. Translating it yields CASSTASSGSDTQYF.

The V and J genes are TRBV3-1 (or the pseudogene TRBV3-2) and TRBJ2-5, with D maybe TRBD2 (5 bases). The CDR3 is 14 residues long. The germline CDR1 and CDR2 sequences are LGHDT and YNNKEL (reference sequence). The V end lost 3 bases, the J end lost 5 bases, and 13 bases lay between the germline ends. The CDR3 sequence: CASSQTVTGETQYF. As DNA, the CDR3 is TGTGCCAGCAGCCAGACGGTCACGGGGGAGACCCAGTACTTC.

The chain employs TRBV21-1 and TRBJ2-7; TRBD1, as called in the table, went unchecked against the DNA. TRBV21-1 has pseudogene status. CDR3 length: 14 amino acids. As DNA, the CDR3 is TGTGCCAGCAGTGACAGGGCTCCCAGCTACGAGCAGTACTTC. Amino acid sequence: CASSDRAPSYEQYF.